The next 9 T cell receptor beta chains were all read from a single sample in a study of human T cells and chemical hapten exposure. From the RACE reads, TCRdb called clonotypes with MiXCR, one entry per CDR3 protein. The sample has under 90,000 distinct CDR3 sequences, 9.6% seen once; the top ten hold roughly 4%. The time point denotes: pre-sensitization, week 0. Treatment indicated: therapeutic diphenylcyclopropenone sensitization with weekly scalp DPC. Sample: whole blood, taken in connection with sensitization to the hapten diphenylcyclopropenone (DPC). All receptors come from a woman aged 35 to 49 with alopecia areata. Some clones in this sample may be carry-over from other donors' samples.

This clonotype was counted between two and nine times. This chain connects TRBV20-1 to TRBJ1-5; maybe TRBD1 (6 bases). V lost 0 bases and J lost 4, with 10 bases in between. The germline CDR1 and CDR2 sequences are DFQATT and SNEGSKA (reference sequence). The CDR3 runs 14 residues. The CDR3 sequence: CSARDIQGNQPQHF. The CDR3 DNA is TGCAGTGCTAGAGATATACAGGGAAATCAGCCCCAGCATTTT.

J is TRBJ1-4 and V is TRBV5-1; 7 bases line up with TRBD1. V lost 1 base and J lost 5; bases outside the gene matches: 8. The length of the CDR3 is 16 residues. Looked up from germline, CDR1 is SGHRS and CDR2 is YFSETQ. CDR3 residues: CASSLLTGTANEKLFF. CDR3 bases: TGCGCCAGCAGCTTGTTAACCGGGACAGCAAATGAAAAACTGTTTTTT.

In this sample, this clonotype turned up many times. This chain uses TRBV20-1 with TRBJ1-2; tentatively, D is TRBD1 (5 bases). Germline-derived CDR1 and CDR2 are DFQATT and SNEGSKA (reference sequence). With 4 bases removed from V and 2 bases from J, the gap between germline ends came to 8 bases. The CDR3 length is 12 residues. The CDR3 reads CSAIRDNYGYTF. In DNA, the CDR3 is TGCAGTGCTATTCGGGACAACTATGGCTACACCTTC.

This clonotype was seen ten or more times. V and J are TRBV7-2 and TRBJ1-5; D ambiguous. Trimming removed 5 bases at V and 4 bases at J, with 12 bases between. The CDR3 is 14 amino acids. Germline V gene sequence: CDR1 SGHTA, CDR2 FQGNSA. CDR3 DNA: TGTGCCAGCAGCCCCGGACGGGTTAATCAGCCCCAGCATTTT. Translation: CASSPGRVNQPQHF.

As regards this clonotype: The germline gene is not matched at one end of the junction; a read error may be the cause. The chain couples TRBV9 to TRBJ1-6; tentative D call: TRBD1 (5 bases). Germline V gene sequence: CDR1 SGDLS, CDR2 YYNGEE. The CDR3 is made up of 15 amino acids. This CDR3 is CACSPAGQGNSPLHF. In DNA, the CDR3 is TGTGCCTGCAGCCCCGCGGGGCAGGGAAATTCACCCCTCCACTTT.

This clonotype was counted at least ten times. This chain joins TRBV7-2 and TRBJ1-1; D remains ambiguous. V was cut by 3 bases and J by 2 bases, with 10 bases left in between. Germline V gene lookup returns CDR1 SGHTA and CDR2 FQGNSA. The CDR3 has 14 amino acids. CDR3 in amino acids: CASSFYTANTEAFF. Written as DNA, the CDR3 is TGTGCCAGCAGCTTTTATACAGCCAACACTGAAGCTTTCTTT.

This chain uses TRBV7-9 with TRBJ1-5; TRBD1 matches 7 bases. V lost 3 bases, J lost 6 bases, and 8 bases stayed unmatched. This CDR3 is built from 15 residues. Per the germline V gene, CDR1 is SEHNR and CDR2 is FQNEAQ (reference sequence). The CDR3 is CASSFGQGGGQPQHF. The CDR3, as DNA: TGTGCCAGCAGCTTTGGGCAGGGGGGTGGTCAGCCCCAGCATTTT.

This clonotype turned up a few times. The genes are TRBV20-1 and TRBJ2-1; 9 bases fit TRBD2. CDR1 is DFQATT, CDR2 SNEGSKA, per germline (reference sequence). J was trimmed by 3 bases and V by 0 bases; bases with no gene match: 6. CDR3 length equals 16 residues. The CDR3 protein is CSAREPLAGFYNEQFF. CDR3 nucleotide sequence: TGCAGTGCTAGAGAGCCTCTAGCGGGGTTCTACAATGAGCAGTTCTTC.

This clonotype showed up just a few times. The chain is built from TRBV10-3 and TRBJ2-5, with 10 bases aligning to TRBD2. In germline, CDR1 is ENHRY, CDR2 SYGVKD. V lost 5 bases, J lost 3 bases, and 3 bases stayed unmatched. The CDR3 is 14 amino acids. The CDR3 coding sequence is TGTGCCATCAGTCGCAGCGGGGGGGAAGAGACCCAGTACTTC. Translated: CAISRSGGEETQYF.